These 20 T cell receptor beta chains share one sample of origin, sequenced in a study of beta chain features in type 1 diabetes. What was sequenced were expressed TCRB transcripts, since all of the isolated RNA had been reverse transcribed. Only in-frame clones appear in the TCRdb table, and some are missing; sequencing was by immunoSEQ multiplex PCR. Here the sample spans approximately 150,000 clones, approximately 9.1% being singletons. Sequenced material: central memory CD4+ T cells from blood. All receptors derive from a woman between 18 and 30 years old in good health.

V usage is TRBV7-3 and J usage is TRBJ1-1, with D possibly being TRBD1 (5 bases). The CDR3 is 14 residues long. Trimming stripped 1 base from V and 1 base from J, with 7 bases between. CDR1 and CDR2 from the germline V gene are SGHTA and FQGTGA. The CDR3 reads CASSLMGGNTEAFF. CDR3 in DNA: TGTGCCAGCAGCTTAATGGGGGGGAACACTGAAGCTTTCTTT. The full variable domain, with the rest looked up from reference TRBV7-3 and TRBJ1-1, is GAGVSQTPSNKVTEKGKYVELRCDPISGHTALYWYRQSLGQGPEFLIYFQGTGAADDSGLPNDRFFAVRPEGSVSTLKIQRTERGDSAVYLCASSLMGGNTEAFFGQGTRLTVV.

This clone was observed a handful of times. This may stem from a read error, because a much larger clone lies one nucleotide away. J is TRBJ1-6 and V is TRBV4-2; TRBD1 matches at 9 bases. This CDR3 spans 15 amino acids. With V trimmed by 1 base and J by 8 bases, 3 bases remained unmatched. Germline V gene sequence: CDR1 LGHNA, CDR2 YNFKEQ. CDR3 sequence reads: CASSQGRQGDSPLHF. In DNA, the CDR3 is TGTGCCAGCAGCCAAGGCCGACAGGGGGATTCACCCCTCCACTTT.

The rearrangement joins TRBV13 to TRBJ1-1; 7 bases match TRBD1. This CDR3 spans 14 amino acids. CDR1 is PRHDT and CDR2 is FYEKMQ in the germline V gene (reference sequence). V lost 2 bases to trimming and J lost 4 bases; unmatched junction nucleotides: 4. CDR3 region: CASSLKSGGTEAFF. DNA of the CDR3: TGTGCCAGCAGCTTAAAATCAGGGGGCACTGAAGCTTTCTTT.

CDR3 sequence reads: CASRTGGSTEAFF. The CDR3 nucleotides are TGTGCCAGCAGAACGGGTGGTAGCACTGAAGCTTTCTTT. The J gene is TRBJ1-1, the V gene TRBV28; D unresolved. Between the trimmed V and J ends, which lost 6 bases and 4 bases, there was a span of 12 bases. CDR3 length equals 13 residues. CDR1 is MDHEN, CDR2 SYDVKM, per germline.

This sequence joins TRBV5-6 and TRBJ2-7; D is ambiguous. CDR1 SGHDT and CDR2 YYEEEE come from the germline V gene. The CDR3 runs to 14 residues. V was trimmed by 4 bases and J by 6 bases, leaving 17 bases between them. In nucleotides, the CDR3 is TGTGCCAGCAGCCCGGTCGGTAGATTCGGCGAGCAGTACTTC. Protein product: CASSPVGRFGEQYF.

The chain employs TRBV30 and TRBJ2-7; maybe TRBD1 (6 bases). Germline-derived CDR1 and CDR2 are GTSNPN and SVGIG (reference sequence). The CDR3 spans 15 residues. V was clipped by 3 bases and J by 2 bases, with 17 bases between them. The CDR3 here is CAWSDQGRGTYEQYF. The CDR3 DNA reads TGTGCCTGGAGCGACCAGGGCAGGGGAACCTACGAGCAGTACTTC.

V and J are TRBV6-5 and TRBJ2-1, with 9 bases fitting TRBD2. The germline gives CDR1 MNHEY, CDR2 SVGAGI. Trimming took 0 bases from V and 14 from J; bases not matched to a gene: 8. This CDR3 is 14 amino acids long. In DNA form, the CDR3 reads TGTGCCAGCAGTTACTCGTCAAGCGGGAGGCGAGAGTTCTTC. This gives the protein CASSYSSSGRREFF.

The rearrangement links TRBV7-2 to TRBJ2-5, with 10 bases aligning to TRBD1. From germline, CDR1 is SGHTA and CDR2 FQGNSA. The trim removed 7 bases at V and 5 bases at J, leaving 13 bases unmatched. The CDR3 consists of 16 residues. As DNA, the CDR3 is TGTGCCAGCACCCTACCCACGGGACAGGGGACGGAGACCCAGTACTTC. Protein product: CASTLPTGQGTETQYF.

This clone was detected only a few times. The chain links TRBV7-2 to TRBJ2-3; 9 bases agree with TRBD2. J gave up 2 bases and V 1 base, and 13 bases lay outside the gene matches. The CDR3 loop spans 19 amino acids. The germline V gene has CDR1 SGHTA and CDR2 FQGNSA. For the CDR3, the DNA is TGTGCCAGCAGCTTAGTTGGCGGTGGGGCGGGGGGGCCCACAGATACGCAGTATTTT. It encodes CASSLVGGGAGGPTDTQYF.

In this sample, this clone turned up a few times. The chain carries TRBV14 and TRBJ1-2; 7 bases match TRBD1. There are 14 residues in the CDR3. Germline V lookup: CDR1 SGHDN, CDR2 FVKESK. V shed 3 bases, J shed 4 bases, and the junction held 5 bases outside the gene matches. DNA for the CDR3: TGTGCCAGCAGCCAGTACACAGGGGCCTATGGCTACACCTTC. Encoded protein: CASSQYTGAYGYTF.

The rearrangement joins TRBV10-3 to TRBJ1-1; 8 bases are a match to TRBD1. CDR1 and CDR2 from the germline V gene are ENHRY and SYGVKD. This CDR3 contains 16 residues. Trimming at V came to 2 bases and at J to 5 bases, leaving 10 bases not matched to a gene. This CDR3 is CAISESQGARGTEAFF. The CDR3 nucleotides are TGTGCCATCAGTGAGAGTCAGGGGGCGAGGGGGACTGAAGCTTTCTTT.

The chain employs TRBV10-3 and TRBJ2-7; possible D gene TRBD1, 6 bases. The CDR3 is 16 amino acids. Germline-derived CDR1 and CDR2 are ENHRY and SYGVKD. Trimming shortened V by 4 bases and J by 2 bases, and 18 bases separated the two germline ends. This CDR3 is CAISGALGKGAYEQYF. DNA of the CDR3: TGTGCCATCAGTGGGGCACTAGGGAAGGGGGCCTACGAGCAGTACTTC.

The chain has TRBV9 and TRBJ2-5; 8 nucleotides align to TRBD1. Looked up from germline, CDR1 is SGDLS and CDR2 is YYNGEE. The CDR3 runs to 15 residues. V was clipped by 4 bases and J by 4 bases; unmatched bases: 9. The CDR3 protein is CASSLDRGRVETQYF. For the CDR3, the DNA is TGTGCCAGCAGCCTTGACAGGGGTCGGGTAGAGACCCAGTACTTC.

The gene calls are TRBV30 and TRBJ2-7; 10 bases are a match to TRBD1. V was clipped by 4 bases and J by 6 bases; unmatched bases: 9. The CDR3 covers 14 residues. Germline V CDR1 and CDR2: GTSNPN, SVGIG (reference sequence). This chain's CDR3 is CAWTPGQGWSEQYF. DNA of the CDR3: TGTGCCTGGACCCCGGGACAGGGGTGGAGCGAGCAGTACTTC.

This clone came up a few times. This sequence joins TRBV5-6 and TRBJ1-2; TRBD1 aligns across 7 bases. The V gene's germline CDR1 is SGHDT and CDR2 YYEEEE. The CDR3 loop spans 16 amino acids. V trimming: 3 bases; J trimming: 4 bases; junction bases outside the gene matches: 12. The DNA for the CDR3 is TGTGCCAGCAGCTCCCCGAACCGACAGGGAGTCTATGGCTACACCTTC. This gives the protein CASSSPNRQGVYGYTF.

The table lists this clone with a few counts. CDR3 sequence (DNA): TGTGCCAGCAGCTTGGGGACAGGGAGGGACGAGACCCAGTACTTC. It specifies CASSLGTGRDETQYF. The chain carries TRBV7-9 and TRBJ2-5; 9 bases agree with TRBD1. Germline V lookup: CDR1 SEHNR, CDR2 FQNEAQ (reference sequence). This CDR3 contains 15 residues. The J segment lost 5 bases and the V segment lost 3 bases, leaving 7 bases of the junction unmatched.

This clone came up a few times. The gene calls are TRBV9 and TRBJ1-2, with 10 bases fitting TRBD1. After removal of 4 bases from V and 7 bases from J, the junction contained 7 bases not matched to a gene. Germline V CDR1 and CDR2: SGDLS, YYNGEE. The CDR3 has 14 residues. CDR3 protein: CASSTRTGGGGYTF. CDR3 nucleotide sequence: TGTGCCAGCAGCACCAGGACAGGGGGAGGTGGCTACACCTTC.

This clone was recorded a few times. Its ends do not fully match the called genes, so a read error is possible. This chain links TRBV10-3 with TRBJ2-2, with 7 positions matching TRBD2. Per the germline V gene, CDR1 is ENHRY and CDR2 is SYGVKD. This CDR3 comprises 14 residues. CDR3 residues: CALRRGTHTGELFF. DNA for the CDR3: TGTGCCCTCAGGCGGGGGACTCACACCGGGGAGCTGTTTTTT.

The rearrangement joins TRBV6-5 to TRBJ1-1; the match to TRBD1 covers 12 bases. Germline V CDR1 and CDR2: MNHEY, SVGAGI. The ends lost 6 bases at V and 4 bases at J; junction bases unmatched: 6. The CDR3 is made up of 15 amino acids. The CDR3 loop reads CASRPGQGAVTEAFF. CDR3 coding DNA: TGTGCCAGCAGACCGGGACAGGGGGCCGTCACTGAAGCTTTCTTT.

This clone was counted between two and nine times. The genes are TRBV5-8 and TRBJ2-2, with D possibly matching TRBD1 (5 bases). Trimming shortened V by 2 bases and J by 0 bases, and 14 bases separated the two germline ends. This CDR3 spans 17 amino acids. Germline lookup yields CDR1 SGHTS and CDR2 YDEGEE. CDR3 in amino acids: CASSFSQGYSNTGELFF. CDR3 nucleotide sequence: TGTGCCAGCAGCTTTTCCCAGGGCTATTCGAACACCGGGGAGCTGTTTTTT.